This TCR beta chain appears in the sequencing data of a study of radiation and T cells in renal cell carcinoma. The repertoire was sequenced with immunoSEQ multiplex PCR; TCRdb's copy has only in-frame clones and lacks some. The sample lists some 140,000 clones, roughly 84% occurring once. Time point noted: baseline pretreatment blood. Specified treatment: 15 Gy SBRT to primary tumor, nephrectomy 4 weeks later. V lost 8 bases and J lost 6, with 13 bases in between. CDR3 size: 12 residues. Per germline, CDR1 KGHSH and CDR2 LQKENI. The chain combines TRBV18 with TRBJ1-2; weak D call: TRBD1 (5 bases). This specimen consisted of blood, obtained from a patient whose treatment included radiotherapy and nephrectomy. The TCR comes from a woman aged 45-60 years with renal cell carcinoma. In DNA form, the CDR3 reads TGTGCCAGCCAAACGGGGGAGGATGGCTACACCTTC. Protein: CASQTGEDGYTF.